One TCR beta chain is described in this entry. No antigen is known for it. Healthy bone marrow donors formed the donor group. The sample originates from a study of cytomegalovirus exposure and HLA in healthy donors. Study in general: Among about 179 million T cells, an earlier analysis found 90 million to 130 million unique TCR beta sequences.

Study-wide points: In most subjects, TCR beta sequences reportedly gave accurate predictions of HLA-A and HLA-B alleles.

The germline V gene encodes CDR1 SGHRS and CDR2 YFSETQ. The CDR3 sequence is 14 residues long. The V gene lost 0 bases and the J gene lost 1 base, with 8 bases spanning the gap. Primers: 60 Vbeta forward and 13 Jbeta reverse. Sequencing used immunoSEQ multiplex PCR; TCRdb keeps in-frame clones, though not all of them. The sample carries 130,000 or so clones, more than 65% recorded once. The receptor comes from a young woman in good health and CMV-seronegative. The source material was PBMCs. The chain carries TRBV5-1 and TRBJ2-7; weak D call: TRBD1 (6 bases). The chain's CDR3 is CASSLVGGSYEQYF. CDR3 nucleotides: TGCGCCAGCAGCTTGGTAGGGGGTTCCTACGAGCAGTACTTC.